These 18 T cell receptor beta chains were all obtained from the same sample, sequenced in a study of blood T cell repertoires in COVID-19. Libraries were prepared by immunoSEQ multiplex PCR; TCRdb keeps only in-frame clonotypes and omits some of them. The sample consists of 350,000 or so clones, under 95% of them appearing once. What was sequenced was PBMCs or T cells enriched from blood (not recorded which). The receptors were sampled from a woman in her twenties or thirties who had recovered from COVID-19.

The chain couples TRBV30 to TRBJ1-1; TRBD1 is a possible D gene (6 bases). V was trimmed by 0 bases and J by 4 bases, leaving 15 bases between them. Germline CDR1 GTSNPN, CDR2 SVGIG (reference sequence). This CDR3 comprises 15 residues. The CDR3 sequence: CAWSVTGIAGTEAFF. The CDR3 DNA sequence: TGTGCCTGGAGTGTAACAGGGATCGCGGGCACTGAAGCTTTCTTT.

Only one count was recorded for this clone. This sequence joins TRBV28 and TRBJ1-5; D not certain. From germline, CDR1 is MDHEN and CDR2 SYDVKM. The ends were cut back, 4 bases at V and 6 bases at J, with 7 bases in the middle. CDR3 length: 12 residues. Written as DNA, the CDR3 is TGTGCCAGCAGTTGGAGTGTTCAGCCCCAGCATTTT. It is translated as CASSWSVQPQHF. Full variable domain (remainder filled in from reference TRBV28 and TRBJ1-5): DVKVTQSSRYLVKRTGEKVFLECVQDMDHENMFWYRQDPGLGLRLIYFSYDVKMKEKGDIPEGYSVSREKKERFSLILESASTNQTSMYLCASSWSVQPQHFGDGTRLSIL.

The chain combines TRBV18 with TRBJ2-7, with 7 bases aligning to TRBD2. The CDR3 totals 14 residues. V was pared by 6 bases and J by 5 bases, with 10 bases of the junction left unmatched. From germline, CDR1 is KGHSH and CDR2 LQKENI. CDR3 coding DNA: TGTGCCAGCTCCCCAGCTGGGAGGGTCGACGAGCAGTACTTC. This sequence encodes CASSPAGRVDEQYF.

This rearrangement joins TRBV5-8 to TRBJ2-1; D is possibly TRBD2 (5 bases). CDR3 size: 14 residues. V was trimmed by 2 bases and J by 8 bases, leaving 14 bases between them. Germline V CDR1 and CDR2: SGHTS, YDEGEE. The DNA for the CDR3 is TGTGCCAGCAGCTTCCGTAAGGAGGCGCATGAGCAGTTCTTC. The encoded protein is CASSFRKEAHEQFF. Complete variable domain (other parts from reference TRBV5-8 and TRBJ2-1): EAGVTQSPTHLIKTRGQQATLRCSPISGHTSVYWYQQALGLGLQFLLWYDEGEERNRGNFPPRFSGRQFPNYSSELNVNALELEDSALYLCASSFRKEAHEQFFGPGTRLTVL.

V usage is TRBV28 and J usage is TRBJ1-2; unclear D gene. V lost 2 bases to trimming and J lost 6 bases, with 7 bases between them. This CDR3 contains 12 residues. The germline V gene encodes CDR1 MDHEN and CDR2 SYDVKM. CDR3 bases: TGTGCCAGCAGTTTAACGGTGAATGGCTACACCTTC. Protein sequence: CASSLTVNGYTF.

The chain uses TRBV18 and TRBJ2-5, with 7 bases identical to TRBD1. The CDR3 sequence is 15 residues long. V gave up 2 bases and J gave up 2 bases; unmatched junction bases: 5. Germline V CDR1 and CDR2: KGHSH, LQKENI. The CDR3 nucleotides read TGTGCCAGCTCACCAAAGACAGGGTTACAAGAGACCCAGTACTTC. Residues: CASSPKTGLQETQYF. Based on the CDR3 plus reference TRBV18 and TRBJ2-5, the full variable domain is NAGVMQNPRHLVRRRGQEARLRCSPMKGHSHVYWYRQLPEEGLKFMVYLQKENIIDESGMPKERFSAEFPKEGPSILRIQQVVRGDSAAYFCASSPKTGLQETQYFGPGTRLLVL.

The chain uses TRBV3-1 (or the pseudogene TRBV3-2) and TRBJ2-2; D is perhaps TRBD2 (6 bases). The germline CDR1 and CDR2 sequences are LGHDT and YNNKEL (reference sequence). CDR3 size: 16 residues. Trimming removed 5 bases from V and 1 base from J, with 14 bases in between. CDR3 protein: CASSGIADGNTGELFF. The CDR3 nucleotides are TGTGCCAGCAGCGGGATAGCGGACGGGAACACCGGGGAGCTGTTTTTT.

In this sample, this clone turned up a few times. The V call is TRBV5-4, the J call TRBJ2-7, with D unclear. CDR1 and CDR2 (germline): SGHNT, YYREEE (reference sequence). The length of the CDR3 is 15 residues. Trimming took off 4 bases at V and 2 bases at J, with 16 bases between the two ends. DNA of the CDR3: TGTGCCAGCAGCCGCTTTCGGGTCGATACCTACGAGCAGTACTTC. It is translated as CASSRFRVDTYEQYF.

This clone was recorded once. The CDR3 sequence is CASSLVPGSNTGELFF. The CDR3 coding sequence is TGTGCCAGCAGCTTAGTTCCGGGGTCGAACACCGGGGAGCTGTTTTTT. J is TRBJ2-2 and V is TRBV7-2, with TRBD2 as a possible D gene (5 bases). Trimming cost V 1 base and J 0 bases, with 9 bases left between them. The CDR3 is 16 amino acids. Germline V gives CDR1 SGHTA, CDR2 FQGNSA.

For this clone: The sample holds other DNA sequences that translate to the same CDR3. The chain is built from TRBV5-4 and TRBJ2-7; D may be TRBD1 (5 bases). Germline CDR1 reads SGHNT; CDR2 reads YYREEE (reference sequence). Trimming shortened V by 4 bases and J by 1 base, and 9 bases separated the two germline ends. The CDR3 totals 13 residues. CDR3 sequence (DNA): TGTGCCAGCAGCCTTCAGGGTTCCTACGAGCAGTACTTC. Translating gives CASSLQGSYEQYF.

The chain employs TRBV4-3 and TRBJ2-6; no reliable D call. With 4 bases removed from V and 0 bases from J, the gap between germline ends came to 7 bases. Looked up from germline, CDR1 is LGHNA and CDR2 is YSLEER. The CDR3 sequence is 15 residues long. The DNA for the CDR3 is TGCGCCAGCAGCCGACTTTTCTCTGGGGCCAACGTCCTGACTTTC. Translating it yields CASSRLFSGANVLTF.

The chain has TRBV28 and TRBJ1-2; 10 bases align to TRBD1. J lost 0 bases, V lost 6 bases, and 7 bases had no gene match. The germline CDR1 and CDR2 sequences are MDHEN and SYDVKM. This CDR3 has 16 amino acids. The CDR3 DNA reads TGTGCCAGCAGCGGGACAGGGGTCTACCCTAACTATGGCTACACCTTC. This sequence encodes CASSGTGVYPNYGYTF.

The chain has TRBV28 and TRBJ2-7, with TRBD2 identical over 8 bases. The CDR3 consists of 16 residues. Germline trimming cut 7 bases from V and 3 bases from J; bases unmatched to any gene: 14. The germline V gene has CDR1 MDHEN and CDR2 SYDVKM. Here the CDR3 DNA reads TGTGCCAGCACCACCACCGGGGGGGGATATCGCTACGAGCAGTACTTC. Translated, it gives CASTTTGGGYRYEQYF.

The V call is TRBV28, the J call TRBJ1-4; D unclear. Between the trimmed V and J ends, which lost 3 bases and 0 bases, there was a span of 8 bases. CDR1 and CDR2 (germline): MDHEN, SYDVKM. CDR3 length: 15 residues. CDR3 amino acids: CASSLAGATNEKLFF. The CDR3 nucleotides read TGTGCCAGCAGTTTGGCCGGGGCAACTAATGAAAAACTGTTTTTT.

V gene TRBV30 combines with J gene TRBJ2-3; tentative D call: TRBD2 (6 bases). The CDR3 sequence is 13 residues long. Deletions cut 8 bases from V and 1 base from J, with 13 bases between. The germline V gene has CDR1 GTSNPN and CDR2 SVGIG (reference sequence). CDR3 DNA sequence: TGTGCCATGGGACTCCTACGCACAGATACGCAGTATTTT. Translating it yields CAMGLLRTDTQYF.

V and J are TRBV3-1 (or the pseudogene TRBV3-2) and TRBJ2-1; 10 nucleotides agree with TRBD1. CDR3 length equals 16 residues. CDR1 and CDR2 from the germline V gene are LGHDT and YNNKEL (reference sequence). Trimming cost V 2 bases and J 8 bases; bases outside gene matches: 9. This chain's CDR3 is CASSQMGTGVADEQFF. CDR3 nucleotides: TGTGCCAGCAGCCAAATGGGGACAGGGGTCGCGGATGAGCAGTTCTTC.

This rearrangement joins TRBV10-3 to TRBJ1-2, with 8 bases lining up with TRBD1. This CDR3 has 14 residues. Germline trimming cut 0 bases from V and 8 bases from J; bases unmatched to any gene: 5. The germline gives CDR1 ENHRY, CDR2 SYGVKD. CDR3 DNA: TGTGCCATCAGTGAGTCAGACAGGGGAAGAGGCTACACCTTC. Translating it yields CAISESDRGRGYTF.

Here the CDR3 DNA reads TGTGCCAGCAGTTACCAGGGTGCTGAAGCTTTCTTT. Protein sequence: CASSYQGAEAFF. This chain links TRBV6-5 with TRBJ1-1; perhaps TRBD1 as D (5 bases). Germline CDR1 and CDR2: MNHEY and SVGAGI. CDR3 length: 12 amino acids. V was shortened by 2 bases and J by 6 bases, with 7 bases between the two germline ends.